The following is a T cell receptor (beta chain) sequence with its context. With 3 bases removed from V and 7 bases from J, the gap between germline ends came to 12 bases. The CDR3 covers 14 residues. CDR1 is KGHDR and CDR2 is SFDVKD in the germline V gene. The record originates from a study of blood T cell repertoires in COVID-19. Study details: T cells, B-cell-depleted T cells, or PBMCs provided the cDNA or gDNA that served as material.

Source study methods: Reference gene primer amplification gave nucleated cell count estimates. Clones were read by immunoSEQ multiplex PCR, and TCRdb kept only the in-frame ones, dropping some. From that table come the V and J calls and clone size; the DNA was used to work out D and trimming. The sample yields around 95,000 clones, roughly 85% seen once. The receptor comes from a man between 70 and 80 years old with active or convalescent COVID-19. Sequences were obtained from peripheral blood. The rearrangement links TRBV24-1 to TRBJ2-1, with a possible D match to TRBD2 (6 bases). DNA for the CDR3: TGTGCCACCAGTGATACCGGGAGATCGAATGAGCAGTTCTTC. It encodes CATSDTGRSNEQFF.